This passage covers 3 T cell receptor beta chains from one sample sequenced in a study of blood T cell repertoires in COVID-19. TCRdb's table, derived via immunoSEQ multiplex PCR, lists solely in-frame clones and lacks some. The data show roughly 130,000 clones, almost 85% seen once. The sample consisted of peripheral blood. Receptor source: a woman in her thirties who had recovered from COVID-19.

CDR3 loop: CASSLHGTAANYGYTF. The CDR3 DNA is TGTGCCAGCAGCTTGCACGGGACAGCAGCTAACTATGGCTACACCTTC. This chain joins TRBV5-6 and TRBJ1-2, with TRBD1 matching over 7 bases. The length of the CDR3 is 16 residues. Germline V CDR1 and CDR2: SGHDT, YYEEEE. The J segment lost 0 bases and the V segment lost 1 base, leaving 6 bases of the junction unmatched.

Ten or more counts support this clone. This chain connects TRBV30 to TRBJ2-1; 9 bases agree with TRBD2. With 4 bases clipped from V and 5 bases from J, the junction kept 3 bases outside the gene matches. The CDR3 sequence is 13 residues long. Germline CDR1 is GTSNPN and CDR2 is SVGIG (reference sequence). CDR3 DNA sequence: TGTGCCTGGACCGGGACTAGCAACAATGAGCAGTTCTTC. It encodes CAWTGTSNNEQFF.

This clone occurred a few times. J is TRBJ1-4 and V is TRBV27; 10 nucleotides line up with TRBD1. The V and J ends lost 8 bases and 7 bases, in that order; junction bases with no gene match: 10. The CDR3 extends over 15 amino acids. Germline V gene data show CDR1 as MNHEY and CDR2 as SMNVEV (reference sequence). This CDR3 is CASGRQGAFGEKLFF. The CDR3 DNA is TGTGCCAGCGGGAGACAGGGGGCATTCGGTGAAAAACTGTTTTTT.